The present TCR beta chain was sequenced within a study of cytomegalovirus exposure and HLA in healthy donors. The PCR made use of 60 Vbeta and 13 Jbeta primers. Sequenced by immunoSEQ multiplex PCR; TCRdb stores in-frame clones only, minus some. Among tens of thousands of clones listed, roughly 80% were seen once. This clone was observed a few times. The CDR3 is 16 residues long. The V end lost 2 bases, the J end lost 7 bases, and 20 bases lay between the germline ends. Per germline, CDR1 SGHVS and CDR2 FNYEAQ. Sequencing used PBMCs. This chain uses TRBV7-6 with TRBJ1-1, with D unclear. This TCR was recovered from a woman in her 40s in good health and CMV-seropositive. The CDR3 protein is CASSLMPRDHGNEAFF. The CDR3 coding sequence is TGTGCCAGCAGCTTAATGCCCCGGGATCACGGCAATGAAGCTTTCTTT.